This T cell receptor beta chain emerged from a study of cytomegalovirus exposure and HLA in healthy donors. Amplification used 60 Vbeta primers and 13 Jbeta primers. The assay was immunoSEQ multiplex PCR, and TCRdb's table has in-frame clones only and misses some. The sample records 85,000 to 100,000 clones, over 65% being singletons. The junction had 5 bases not matched to a gene; V was cut back by 4 bases and J by 4 bases. The CDR3 sequence is 14 residues long. From germline, CDR1 is SGHNT and CDR2 YYREEE (reference sequence). The chain has TRBV5-4 and TRBJ2-7; 10 nucleotides match TRBD1. Sequenced sample: PBMCs. The clonotype was recovered from a man aged 55-75 years in good health and CMV-seropositive. In nucleotides, the CDR3 is TGTGCCAGCAGCCCCGGGACAGGGGAGTACGAGCAGTACTTC. It yields the protein CASSPGTGEYEQYF.